The sequence of this T cell receptor beta chain was determined in a study of cytomegalovirus exposure and HLA in healthy donors. At the level of the study: Earlier sequencing of some 170 million T cells yielded around 100 million unique TCR beta sequences. Tens of millions of unique TCRs from HLA-typed donors were held in an early release of data. The study, taken as a whole, reports: There were a few CMV-associated chains whose specificity for CMV antigens was confirmed in vitro. About 87% or about 30% of the time was how often most TCR beta V segments were productive, according to an earlier analysis.

Germline CDR1 SGHDN, CDR2 FVKESK. V was trimmed by 1 base and J by 4 bases, leaving 17 bases between them. CDR3 length: 16 residues. In regard to this clone: Its antigen remains unidentified.

Primers: 60 Vbeta forward and 13 Jbeta reverse. Generated by immunoSEQ multiplex PCR, the TCRdb table keeps only in-frame clones and is missing some. The data contain under 110,000 clones, 75% of them singletons. The sample consisted of PBMCs. The clonotype was recovered from a man between 35 and 55 years old in good health and CMV-seronegative. The rearrangement links TRBV14 to TRBJ2-7, with D perhaps TRBD2 (6 bases). CDR3 in amino acids: CASSQVVRGLTYEQYF. The CDR3 bases are TGTGCCAGCAGCCAAGTTGTGAGGGGACTTACATACGAGCAGTACTTC.